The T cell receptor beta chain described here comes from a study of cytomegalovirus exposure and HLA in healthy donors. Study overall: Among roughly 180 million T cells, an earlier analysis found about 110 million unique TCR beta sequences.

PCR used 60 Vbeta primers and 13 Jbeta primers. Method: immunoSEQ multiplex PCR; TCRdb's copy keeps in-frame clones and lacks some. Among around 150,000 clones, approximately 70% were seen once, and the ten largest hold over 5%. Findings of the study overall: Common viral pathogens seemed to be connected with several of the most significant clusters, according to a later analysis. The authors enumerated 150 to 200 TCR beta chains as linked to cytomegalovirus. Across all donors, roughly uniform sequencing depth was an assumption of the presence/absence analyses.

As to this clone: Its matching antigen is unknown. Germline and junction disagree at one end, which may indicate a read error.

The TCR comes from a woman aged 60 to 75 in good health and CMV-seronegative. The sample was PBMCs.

In DNA, the CDR3 is TGTGCCGGCAGCTTAGACCTGGGACAGGGGTCCTACAATGAGCAGTTCTTC. This gives the protein CAGSLDLGQGSYNEQFF. This chain joins TRBV11-1 and TRBJ2-1, with 10 bases matching TRBD1. The CDR3 length is 17 residues. Looked up from germline, CDR1 is SGHAT and CDR2 is FQDESV (reference sequence). The full variable domain, with the rest looked up from reference TRBV11-1 and TRBJ2-1, is EAEVAQSPRYKITEKSQAVAFWCDPISGHATLYWYRQILGQGPELLVQFQDESVVDDSQLPKDRFSAERLKGVDSTLKIQPAELGDSAMYLCAGSLDLGQGSYNEQFFGPGTRLTVL.